The present T cell receptor (beta chain) was sequenced within a study of blood T cell repertoires in COVID-19. Germline V lookup: CDR1 SGHNT, CDR2 YENEEA. The CDR3 runs 15 residues. Germline trimming cut 5 bases from V and 1 base from J; bases unmatched to any gene: 6. Sequencing used immunoSEQ multiplex PCR; TCRdb keeps in-frame clones, though not all of them. This table holds roughly 250,000 clones, about 90% found once. Source material: peripheral blood. The sequence was collected from a woman in her twenties or thirties with COVID-19, enrolled during active disease. This chain uses TRBV11-3 with TRBJ1-1, with TRBD1 identical over 8 bases. CDR3 nucleotide sequence: TGTGCCAGCAGCGCTGACAGGGGTGGGAACACTGAAGCTTTCTTT. It codes for CASSADRGGNTEAFF.